A selection of T cell receptor beta chains follows, all from one sample in a study of T cells in Graves' hyperthyroidism and ophthalmopathy. TCRdb ran MiXCR on the multiplex PCR reads and lists one entry per CDR3 protein. This sample has about 180,000 distinct CDR3 sequences, with 15% to 20% found just once. Input material: blood. The receptors were sampled from a woman aged 50 to 65 with Graves' hyperthyroidism. CDR3s include the opening cysteine and the closing phenylalanine or tryptophan. A D gene is named only where the DNA matches it firmly. Rows give clone size only sometimes, using once, few, many, or a class for an expanded clone.

j_gene: TRBJ2-1; d_gene: -; v_gene: TRBV11-2; abundance: once; CDR3aa: CASSLRAGTPDNEQFF; CDR3nt: TGTGCCAGCAGCTTACGGGCCGGGACCCCCGACAATGAGCAGTTCTTC
j_gene: TRBJ2-2; d_gene: -; v_gene: TRBV13; abundance: few; CDR3aa: CASSPVRVTGELFF; CDR3nt: TGTGCCAGCAGCCCCGTGAGGGTCACCGGGGAGCTGTTTTTT
j_gene: TRBJ1-3; d_gene: -; v_gene: TRBV7-9; abundance: many; CDR3aa: CASNHRDTDTGNTIYF; CDR3nt: TGTGCCAGCAACCACAGGGACACAGACACTGGAAACACCATATATTTT
j_gene: TRBJ2-2; d_gene: -; v_gene: TRBV9; abundance: many; CDR3aa: CASSRGAPNTGELFF; CDR3nt: TGTGCCAGCTCGAGAGGGGCCCCTAACACCGGGGAGCTGTTTTTT
j_gene: TRBJ1-2; d_gene: TRBD1; v_gene: TRBV7-2; abundance: -; CDR3aa: CASSLDRASRVYTF; CDR3nt: TGTGCCAGCAGCTTGGACAGGGCCTCGAGAGTCTACACCTTC
j_gene: TRBJ1-1; d_gene: TRBD1; v_gene: TRBV9; abundance: few; CDR3aa: CASRGTGGGGTEAFF; CDR3nt: TGTGCCAGCAGGGGGACAGGGGGCGGGGGCACTGAAGCTTTCTTT
j_gene: TRBJ2-2; d_gene: TRBD1; v_gene: TRBV15; abundance: many; CDR3aa: CATSRRTGGPGELFF; CDR3nt: TGTGCCACCAGCAGAAGAACAGGGGGCCCCGGGGAGCTGTTTTTT
j_gene: TRBJ1-6; d_gene: -; v_gene: TRBV10-2; abundance: -; CDR3aa: CASRFDGSYNSPLHF; CDR3nt: TGCGCCAGCAGATTCGACGGCTCCTATAATTCACCCCTCCACTTT
j_gene: TRBJ1-2; d_gene: -; v_gene: TRBV20-1; abundance: many; CDR3aa: CSASSGPGGYTF; CDR3nt: TGCAGTGCTAGTTCGGGGCCCGGAGGCTACACCTTC
j_gene: TRBJ1-3; d_gene: -; v_gene: TRBV19; abundance: many; CDR3aa: CASSARGRNTGNTIYF; CDR3nt: TGTGCCAGTAGTGCTAGGGGACGTAATACTGGAAACACCATATATTTT
j_gene: TRBJ2-7; d_gene: -; v_gene: TRBV10-2; abundance: many; CDR3aa: CASSESDSSAYEQYF; CDR3nt: TGCGCCAGCAGTGAATCGGACAGCTCTGCCTACGAGCAGTACTTC
j_gene: TRBJ2-3; d_gene: -; v_gene: TRBV12-3/TRBV12-4; abundance: many; CDR3aa: CASSLDLSTDTQYF; CDR3nt: TGTGCCAGCAGTCTGGATCTTAGCACAGATACGCAGTATTTT
j_gene: TRBJ2-1; d_gene: -; v_gene: TRBV5-1; abundance: many; CDR3aa: CASSLDPGSYNEQFF; CDR3nt: TGCGCCAGCAGCTTGGATCCGGGCTCCTACAATGAGCAGTTCTTC
j_gene: TRBJ2-1; d_gene: TRBD1; v_gene: TRBV7-9; abundance: few; CDR3aa: CASSPIGQGKQFF; CDR3nt: TGTGCCAGCAGCCCCATAGGACAGGGCAAGCAGTTCTTC
j_gene: TRBJ1-2; d_gene: -; v_gene: TRBV6-2/TRBV6-3; abundance: many; CDR3aa: CASSRRQNGYTF; CDR3nt: TGTGCCAGCAGTCGCCGACAAAATGGCTACACCTTC
j_gene: TRBJ1-2; d_gene: -; v_gene: TRBV5-1; abundance: -; CDR3aa: CASSSTGANYGYTF; CDR3nt: TGCGCCAGCAGCTCCACCGGAGCTAACTATGGCTACACCTTC
j_gene: TRBJ2-7; d_gene: TRBD2; v_gene: TRBV12-3/TRBV12-4; abundance: once; CDR3aa: CASSPLAGGYEQYF; CDR3nt: TGTGCCAGCAGCCCTCTAGCGGGAGGGTACGAGCAGTACTTC
j_gene: TRBJ2-3; d_gene: TRBD1; v_gene: TRBV28; abundance: many; CDR3aa: CASSFIGTGAADTQYF; CDR3nt: TGTGCCAGCAGTTTCATAGGGACAGGGGCCGCAGATACGCAGTATTTT
j_gene: TRBJ1-3; d_gene: TRBD1; v_gene: TRBV2; abundance: many; CDR3aa: CASRDRVRGNTIYF; CDR3nt: TGTGCCAGCAGGGACAGGGTTCGTGGAAACACCATATATTTT
j_gene: TRBJ1-1; d_gene: -; v_gene: TRBV20-1; abundance: -; CDR3aa: CPPPLPFGGTEAFF; CDR3nt: TGCCCCCCCCCCCTCCCATTTGGCGGGACTGAAGCTTTCTTT
j_gene: TRBJ1-2; d_gene: TRBD1; v_gene: TRBV20-1; abundance: -; CDR3aa: CSAKGQGNDYGYTF; CDR3nt: TGCAGTGCTAAAGGACAGGGGAACGACTATGGCTACACCTTC